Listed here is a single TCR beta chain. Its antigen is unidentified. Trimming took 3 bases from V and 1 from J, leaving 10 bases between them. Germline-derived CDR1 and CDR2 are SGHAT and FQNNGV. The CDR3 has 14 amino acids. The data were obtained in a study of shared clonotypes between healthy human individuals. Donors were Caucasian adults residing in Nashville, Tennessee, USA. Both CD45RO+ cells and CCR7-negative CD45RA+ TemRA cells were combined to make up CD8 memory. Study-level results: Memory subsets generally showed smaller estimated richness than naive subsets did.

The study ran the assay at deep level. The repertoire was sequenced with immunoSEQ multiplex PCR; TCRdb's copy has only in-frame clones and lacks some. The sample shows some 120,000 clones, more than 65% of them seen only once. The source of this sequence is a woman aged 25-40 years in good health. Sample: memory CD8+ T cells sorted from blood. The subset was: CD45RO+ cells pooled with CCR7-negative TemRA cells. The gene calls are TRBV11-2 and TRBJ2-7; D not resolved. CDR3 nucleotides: TGTGCCAGCAGCTTGTTAGGGTATTCCTACGAGCAGTACTTC. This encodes CASSLLGYSYEQYF. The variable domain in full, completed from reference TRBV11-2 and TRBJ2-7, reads EAGVAQSPRYKIIEKRQSVAFWCNPISGHATLYWYQQILGQGPKLLIQFQNNGVVDDSQLPKDRFSAERLKGVDSTLKIQPAKLEDSAVYLCASSLLGYSYEQYFGPGTRLTVT.